This TCR beta chain is drawn from a study of CXCR3-negative and CXCR3-positive naive CD8 T cells. The study, taken as a whole, reports: Memory CD8+ cells showed much lower diversity, while both naive subsets were comparably high. The study found more hydrophobic TRB CDR3s in CXCR3-positive naive cells than in CXCR3-negative naive cells. CXCR3 expression dropped partially after cryopreservation, and most assays relied on fresh PBMCs.

CD8+ T cell subsets were each sorted in triplicate, about 300,000 cells apiece. Naive cells were sorted as CD45RO-, CCR7+, CD27+ and CD95-. The CDR3 is made up of 14 amino acids. Looked up from germline, CDR1 is SGHVS and CDR2 is FNYEAQ. A remark on this clonotype: Its antigen is unknown.

Via 5' RACE with UMI labels, TRB cDNA libraries were prepared. TCRdb reprocessed the 5' RACE reads and stores each CDR3 protein as one record, lacking DNA. This sample carries 90,000 to 100,000 distinct CDR3 sequences, with approximately 1% going to the ten biggest clones. The sequence was collected from a human donor in good health. Some clones in this sample may be carry-over from other donors' samples. The specimen sequenced was naive CXCR3+ CD8+ T cells from blood. Subset defined: CD45RO-CCR7+CD27+CD95- naive CD8+ T cells expressing CXCR3 (TNR3+). The chain couples TRBV7-6 to TRBJ2-1; TCRdb gives TRBD2 as the D gene, but with no DNA this cannot be confirmed. The CDR3 protein is CASSLEGQTNEQFF.